The clone carrying this TCR beta chain was detected ten times or more. Its cognate antigen is unknown. For repertoire sequencing, the TCR beta CDR3 regions were amplified from RNA transcripts. First-round RT-PCR with HTBI primers preceded a second-round multiplex PCR. TCRdb ran MiXCR on the multiplex PCR reads and lists one entry per CDR3 protein. The sample records fewer than 350,000 distinct CDR3 sequences, roughly 16% being singletons. This sample was taken from a study of Graves' ophthalmopathy and Graves' hyperthyroidism. Study results and caveats: With 70.59% sensitivity and around 79% specificity, the model predicted ophthalmopathy progression. Ophthalmopathy cases were distinguished from stable hyperthyroidism by a 13-signature model, reaching 85% to 90% sensitivity and around 80% specificity.

Pregnancy or lactation, uncontrolled infections and other autoimmune diseases were grounds for excluding patients. Sampling more than 9 ml of fresh peripheral blood provided the PBMCs. There are 13 residues in the CDR3. Germline-derived CDR1 and CDR2 are SQVTM and ANQGSEA. Trimming took 5 bases from V and 5 from J; bases not matched to a gene: 6. The TCR sequence derives from an adult man with Graves' ophthalmopathy. Sequencing used peripheral blood. The chain is built from TRBV29-1 and TRBJ1-1; the match to TRBD1 covers 9 bases. CDR3 sequence (DNA): TGCAGCGTTCCGGGACAGGGTTTAACTGAAGCTTTCTTT. Protein: CSVPGQGLTEAFF.